These 23 T cell receptor beta chains were all obtained from the same sample, sequenced in a study of T cells after yellow fever vaccination. TCRdb used MiXCR to reprocess the 5' RACE reads, holding one entry per CDR3 protein. The sample lists about 240,000 distinct CDR3 sequences, more than 3.5% occurring once. The sample was PBMCs, taken 15 days after the yellow fever booster vaccination. Receptor source: a young man who received the YFV17D yellow fever vaccine.

This clonotype was detected many times. The chain links TRBV7-2 to TRBJ2-6; D perhaps matches TRBD1 (6 bases). There are 15 residues in the CDR3. V was cut by 5 bases and J by 9 bases, with 17 bases left in between. Germline V CDR1 and CDR2: SGHTA, FQGNSA. The DNA of the CDR3 is TGTGCCAGCAGCCGGGTAGGGGGTGGCGTCAACGTCCTGACTTTC. Translation gives CASSRVGGGVNVLTF. Looking up the rest from reference TRBV7-2 and TRBJ2-6 gives the full variable domain: GAGVSQSPSNKVTEKGKDVELRCDPISGHTALYWYRQSLGQGLEFLIYFQGNSAPDKSGLPSDRFSAERTGGSVSTLTIQRTQQEDSAVYLCASSRVGGGVNVLTFGAGSRLTVL.

The sample holds many counts of this clonotype. The rearrangement uses TRBV18 and TRBJ1-4, with a possible D match to TRBD1 (6 bases). Trimming took off 5 bases at V and 7 bases at J, with 20 bases between the two ends. The CDR3 loop spans 16 amino acids. From germline, CDR1 is KGHSH and CDR2 LQKENI. The CDR3 region is CASSSYTGKLFEKLFF. CDR3 bases: TGTGCCAGCTCATCCTACACAGGGAAGTTATTTGAAAAACTGTTTTTT.

A few counts support this clonotype. This chain uses TRBV7-2 with TRBJ2-7, with TRBD1 identical over 10 bases. Trimming took 1 base from V and 6 from J; bases not matched to a gene: 6. This CDR3 is built from 15 residues. The germline V gene has CDR1 SGHTA and CDR2 FQGNSA. The CDR3 loop is CASSLVGTGESEQYV. In DNA, the CDR3 is TGTGCCAGCAGCTTAGTTGGGACAGGGGAAAGCGAGCAGTACGTC.

This clonotype came up many times. The chain is built from TRBV11-2 and TRBJ1-1; D not resolved. The CDR3 is 14 residues long. V gave up 3 bases and J gave up 4 bases, with 12 bases separating them. In germline, CDR1 is SGHAT, CDR2 FQNNGV. The CDR3 spells CASSLDPAGTEAFF. The CDR3 DNA reads TGTGCCAGCAGCTTGGACCCAGCGGGCACTGAAGCTTTCTTT.

This clonotype was detected ten times or more. V usage is TRBV20-1 and J usage is TRBJ2-5; 9 bases match TRBD2. The J segment lost 3 bases and the V segment lost 3 bases, leaving 8 bases of the junction unmatched. The V gene's germline CDR1 is DFQATT and CDR2 SNEGSKA (reference sequence). This CDR3 is built from 15 residues. CDR3 sequence reads: CSAREPGLAEETQYF. CDR3 DNA sequence: TGCAGTGCTAGGGAGCCGGGACTAGCAGAAGAGACCCAGTACTTC.

The table lists this clonotype with many counts. V usage is TRBV4-1 and J usage is TRBJ2-7, with D perhaps TRBD2 (6 bases). The CDR3 loop spans 12 amino acids. The germline V and J ends were trimmed by 4 bases and 13 bases, with 17 bases remaining between them. Looked up from germline, CDR1 is MGHRA and CDR2 is YSYEKL. In DNA, the CDR3 is TGCGCCAGCAGCCCCGTCGGAGGGTCGATATACGTC. It specifies CASSPVGGSIYV.

In this sample, this clonotype turned up many times. The V call is TRBV29-1, the J call TRBJ2-5; D may be TRBD2 (5 bases). The CDR3 runs 14 residues. Trimming stripped 7 bases from V and 2 bases from J, with 17 bases between. Germline V gene sequence: CDR1 SQVTM, CDR2 ANQGSEA. The CDR3 is CSAGRPGLQETQYF. CDR3 bases: TGCAGCGCCGGGCGACCGGGATTACAAGAGACCCAGTACTTC.

The table lists this clonotype with many counts. The rearrangement uses TRBV10-3 and TRBJ2-7; D is ambiguous. Trimming took 0 bases from V and 5 from J, leaving 5 bases between them. The CDR3 totals 12 residues. Germline CDR1 ENHRY, CDR2 SYGVKD. In nucleotides, the CDR3 is TGTGCCATCAGTGAGTCGGGGAACGAGCAGTACTTC. Its protein product is CAISESGNEQYF.

In this sample, this clonotype turned up many times. The chain uses TRBV5-5 and TRBJ2-3, with TRBD2 as a possible D gene (6 bases). The CDR3 has 16 residues. With 2 bases removed from V and 1 base from J, the gap between germline ends came to 14 bases. Germline V CDR1 and CDR2: SGHKS, YYEKEE (reference sequence). CDR3 loop: CASSFFAGLGTDTQYF. The CDR3 bases are TGTGCCAGCAGCTTTTTTGCGGGGTTGGGCACAGATACGCAGTATTTT.

This clonotype was observed a few times. This chain uses TRBV7-6 with TRBJ2-2, with D perhaps matching TRBD1 (6 bases). V shed 5 bases and J shed 4 bases, with 17 bases lying between them. Germline-derived CDR1 and CDR2 are SGHVS and FNYEAQ. The CDR3 is 16 amino acids. DNA of the CDR3: TGTGCCAGCAGCCCAGGGGACCTCCTTCTCACCGGGGAGCTGTTTTTT. Its protein is CASSPGDLLLTGELFF.

This clonotype was seen many times. V is TRBV7-3 and J is TRBJ2-5; D is ambiguous. Deletions cut 5 bases from V and 6 bases from J, with 10 bases between. The CDR3 spans 12 residues. Looked up from germline, CDR1 is SGHTA and CDR2 is FQGTGA. CDR3 region: CASSRVDQTQYF. The CDR3 nucleotides read TGTGCCAGCAGCCGCGTGGATCAGACCCAGTACTTC.

This clonotype has a count of ten or more. The chain is built from TRBV7-9 and TRBJ2-7, with 9 bases aligning to TRBD1. CDR1 is SEHNR and CDR2 is FQNEAQ in the germline V gene (reference sequence). The CDR3 runs to 18 residues. V lost 5 bases, J lost 5 bases, and 19 bases stayed unmatched. The CDR3 DNA follows: TGTGCCAGCAGCCCCAGAGCTCTGGGACAGGGACCTCCCCACGAGCAGTACGTC. Translating gives CASSPRALGQGPPHEQYV.

This clonotype was seen at least ten times. The rearrangement links TRBV7-2 to TRBJ1-2; D gene ambiguous. The CDR3 loop spans 11 amino acids. Germline lookup yields CDR1 SGHTA and CDR2 FQGNSA. Trimming took 6 bases from V and 8 from J, leaving 10 bases between them. The CDR3: CASRKTEGYTF. Written as DNA, the CDR3 is TGTGCCAGCAGAAAAACGGAAGGCTACACCTTC.

This clonotype was counted ten times or more. The rearrangement joins TRBV29-1 to TRBJ1-1, with 7 bases that match TRBD1. CDR3 length: 12 residues. The junction had 7 bases not matched to a gene; V was cut back by 7 bases and J by 5 bases. In germline, CDR1 is SQVTM, CDR2 ANQGSEA. The CDR3 coding sequence is TGCAGCGGTAACAGGGGAAGGACTGAAGCTTTCTTT. Its translation is CSGNRGRTEAFF.

The sample holds many counts of this clonotype. V gene TRBV7-3 combines with J gene TRBJ2-2, with 9 bases aligning to TRBD2. There are 16 residues in the CDR3. Per the germline V gene, CDR1 is SGHTA and CDR2 is FQGTGA. V shed 6 bases, J shed 6 bases, and the junction held 11 bases outside the gene matches. CDR3 loop: CASRPPGLAVAGELFF. The CDR3, as DNA: TGTGCCAGCAGGCCACCGGGACTAGCTGTCGCCGGGGAGCTGTTTTTT.

This clonotype showed up many times. CDR3 sequence (DNA): TGCGCCAGCAGCACATTTGCGGGCAATCAGCCCCAGCATTTT. The encoded protein is CASSTFAGNQPQHF. This chain connects TRBV4-1 to TRBJ1-5, with D unclear. Per the germline V gene, CDR1 is MGHRA and CDR2 is YSYEKL. Trimming left V 5 bases short and J 2 bases short, with 10 bases between. CDR3 size: 14 residues.

V usage is TRBV18 and J usage is TRBJ2-1; D perhaps matches TRBD2 (6 bases). The ends were cut back, 3 bases at V and 3 bases at J, with 18 bases in the middle. The CDR3 length is 17 residues. Per the germline V gene, CDR1 is KGHSH and CDR2 is LQKENI. The CDR3 is CASSPLGGAGIYNEQFF. The CDR3 coding sequence is TGTGCCAGCTCACCCCTCGGCGGGGCAGGGATCTACAATGAGCAGTTCTTC.

This clonotype has a count of ten or more. The chain carries TRBV3-1 and TRBJ2-3, with a weak D call TRBD1 (6 bases). The V gene's germline CDR1 is LGHDT and CDR2 YNNKEL (reference sequence). This CDR3 is built from 14 residues. V dropped 3 bases and J dropped 4 bases, with 11 bases sitting between them. CDR3 sequence: CASSHATGSDTQYF. The CDR3 bases are TGTGCCAGCAGCCACGCTACAGGGTCAGATACGCAGTATTTT.

Concerning this clonotype: Possible read error: a much larger clone is one base away. This chain links TRBV6-2 or TRBV6-3 with TRBJ1-1; TRBD1 might be the D (5 bases). This CDR3 has 15 amino acids. Germline values: CDR1 MNHEY, CDR2 SVGEGT. Trimming shortened V by 2 bases and J by 0 bases, and 10 bases separated the two germline ends. DNA for the CDR3: TGTGCCAGCAGTTACCCGGGGGTGATGAACACTGAAGCTTTCTTT. Encoded protein: CASSYPGVMNTEAFF.

This clonotype was found many times. This chain links TRBV6-2 or TRBV6-3 with TRBJ2-3, with a possible D match to TRBD2 (6 bases). Trimming stripped 7 bases from V and 2 bases from J, with 16 bases between. This CDR3 has 15 residues. Germline values: CDR1 MNHEY, CDR2 SVGEGT. The CDR3 DNA reads TGTGCCAGCACTCGGACTACATCACCCACAGATACGCAGTATTTT. Protein: CASTRTTSPTDTQYF.

This clonotype has a count of ten or more. The chain recombines TRBV12-5 with TRBJ1-5, with 8 bases aligning to TRBD1. Germline loops: CDR1 LGHNT, CDR2 FRNRAP. The CDR3 length is 15 residues. With V trimmed by 5 bases and J by 6 bases, 9 bases remained unmatched. CDR3 sequence: CASGAPDRESQPQHF. In DNA, the CDR3 is TGTGCTAGTGGTGCGCCGGACAGGGAGAGTCAGCCCCAGCATTTT.

This chain uses TRBV7-9 with TRBJ2-5; 7 bases are shared with TRBD2. The CDR3 is 14 amino acids. The germline V gene has CDR1 SEHNR and CDR2 FQNEAQ (reference sequence). The junction had 3 bases not matched to a gene; V was cut back by 3 bases and J by 2 bases. The CDR3 DNA reads as TGTGCCAGCAGCTTGAGTAGCGGGCAAGAGACCCAGTACTTC. Amino acids: CASSLSSGQETQYF.

This clonotype came up many times. The chain combines TRBV7-3 with TRBJ2-5, with 9 bases matching TRBD2. Looked up from germline, CDR1 is SGHTA and CDR2 is FQGTGA. V lost 5 bases, J lost 0 bases, and 7 bases stayed unmatched. The CDR3 contains 16 residues. The CDR3 sequence: CASSPGTSLYQETQYF. DNA of the CDR3: TGTGCCAGCAGCCCCGGGACTAGCCTTTACCAAGAGACCCAGTACTTC.